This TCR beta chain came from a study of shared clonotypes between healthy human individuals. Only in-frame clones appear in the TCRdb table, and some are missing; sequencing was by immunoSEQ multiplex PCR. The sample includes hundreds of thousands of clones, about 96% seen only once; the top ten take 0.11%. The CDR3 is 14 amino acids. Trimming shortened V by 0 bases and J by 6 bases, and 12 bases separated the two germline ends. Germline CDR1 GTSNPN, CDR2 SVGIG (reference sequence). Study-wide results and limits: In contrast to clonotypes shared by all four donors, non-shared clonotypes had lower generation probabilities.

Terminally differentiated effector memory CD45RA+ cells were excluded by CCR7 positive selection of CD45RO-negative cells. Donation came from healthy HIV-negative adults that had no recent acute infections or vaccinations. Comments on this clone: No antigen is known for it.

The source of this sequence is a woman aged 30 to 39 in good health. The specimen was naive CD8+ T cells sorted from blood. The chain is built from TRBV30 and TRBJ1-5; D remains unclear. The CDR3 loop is CAWSVGGSPQPQHF. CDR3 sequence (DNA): TGTGCCTGGAGTGTAGGAGGGAGTCCTCAGCCCCAGCATTTT.